The 21 T cell receptor beta chains in this list originate from one sample, sequenced in a study of blood T cell repertoires in COVID-19. Profiling relied on immunoSEQ multiplex PCR, and the TCRdb table lists in-frame clones only, not all of them. The data show approximately 530,000 clones, with 85% to 90% seen just once and about 8% held by the top ten. Sequencing used peripheral blood. These receptors all stem from a woman aged 45-60 years with COVID-19, enrolled during active disease.

This clone was detected only a few times. This chain uses TRBV5-1 with TRBJ2-7; D is perhaps TRBD2 (5 bases). The V end was cut by 5 bases, the J end by 6 bases, with 15 bases between. Germline values: CDR1 SGHRS, CDR2 YFSETQ. The CDR3 covers 13 residues. As DNA, the CDR3 is TGCGCCAGCAGAATTGATATAGGGAGCGAGCAGTACTTC. It specifies CASRIDIGSEQYF.

V usage is TRBV5-6 and J usage is TRBJ2-3; TRBD2 matches at 8 bases. This CDR3 has 14 residues. V lost 7 bases and J lost 2; bases outside the gene matches: 6. Germline CDR1 is SGHDT and CDR2 is YYEEEE. The CDR3 nucleotides read TGTGCCAGCCGAAATAGCGGGGACACAGATACGCAGTATTTT. It yields the protein CASRNSGDTDTQYF.

The V gene is TRBV6-5, the J gene TRBJ1-3, with a tentative D call TRBD1 (5 bases). Deletions cut 7 bases from V and 2 bases from J, with 12 bases between. Looked up from germline, CDR1 is MNHEY and CDR2 is SVGAGI. The length of the CDR3 is 14 residues. CDR3 residues: CASNTPGTGNTIYF. For the CDR3, the DNA is TGTGCCAGCAACACCCCAGGGACTGGAAACACCATATATTTT.

J is TRBJ1-6 and V is TRBV6-5; a possible D gene is TRBD1 (6 bases). CDR3 length equals 14 residues. Looked up from germline, CDR1 is MNHEY and CDR2 is SVGAGI. Trimming cost V 5 bases and J 7 bases, with 12 bases left between them. CDR3 residues: CASSPGQKNSPLHF. DNA of the CDR3: TGTGCCAGCAGTCCCGGACAGAAAAATTCACCCCTCCACTTT.

The chain recombines TRBV7-2 with TRBJ2-7; TRBD2 is a possible D gene (6 bases). The CDR3 sequence is 15 residues long. Per the germline V gene, CDR1 is SGHTA and CDR2 is FQGNSA. V shed 6 bases and J shed 2 bases, with 17 bases lying between them. The CDR3 sequence: CASRTGGDLPYEQYF. Here the CDR3 DNA reads TGTGCCAGCAGAACCGGGGGAGATCTCCCCTACGAGCAGTACTTC. The full variable domain, its missing parts supplied by reference TRBV7-2 and TRBJ2-7, is GAGVSQSPSNKVTEKGKDVELRCDPISGHTALYWYRQSLGQGLEFLIYFQGNSAPDKSGLPSDRFSAERTGGSVSTLTIQRTQQEDSAVYLCASRTGGDLPYEQYFGPGTRLTVT.

CDR3 in amino acids: CASSLIRGDGYTF. Written as DNA, the CDR3 is TGTGCCAGCAGTTTAATCCGGGGGGATGGCTACACCTTC. V usage is TRBV12-3 or TRBV12-4 and J usage is TRBJ1-2; possible D gene TRBD1, 5 bases. V lost 2 bases to trimming and J lost 6 bases, with 10 bases between them. There are 13 residues in the CDR3.

The chain uses TRBV18 and TRBJ2-3; 12 bases agree with TRBD1. Germline V gives CDR1 KGHSH, CDR2 LQKENI. The CDR3 runs 16 residues. Trimming cost V 4 bases and J 11 bases; bases outside gene matches: 13. CDR3 amino acids: CASSRSGTGGSLGQYF. The CDR3 DNA reads TGTGCCAGCTCACGTTCTGGGACAGGGGGCTCCCTTGGGCAGTATTTT.

The CDR3 region has the DNA TGCGCCAGCAGCCTATCACAGGGGCCCGAGCAGTACTTC. It codes for CASSLSQGPEQYF. This chain connects TRBV4-1 to TRBJ2-7, with 7 bases fitting TRBD1. Unmatched junction bases numbered 6, after V lost 4 bases and J lost 6 bases. This CDR3 comprises 13 residues. Looked up from germline, CDR1 is MGHRA and CDR2 is YSYEKL.

The CDR3, as DNA: TGTGCCAGCAGCTTTCTCCCCACCGGGGAGCTGTTTTTT. It is translated as CASSFLPTGELFF. The chain couples TRBV9 to TRBJ2-2; no clear D. Trimming pared 4 bases from V and 4 bases from J, leaving 8 bases between. The CDR3 length is 13 residues. Looked up from germline, CDR1 is SGDLS and CDR2 is YYNGEE.

This sequence joins TRBV23-1 and TRBJ1-1; a possible D gene is TRBD1 (6 bases). TRBV23-1 is classed as an ORF, of uncertain function. Trimming removed 0 bases from V and 1 base from J, with 9 bases in between. This CDR3 has 15 amino acids. The CDR3 is CASSQSQGPNTEAFF. The CDR3 nucleotides read TGCGCCAGCAGTCAATCCCAGGGGCCGAACACTGAAGCTTTCTTT.

The sample holds one count of this clone. The V gene is TRBV5-1, the J gene TRBJ2-1; D might be TRBD1 (5 bases). Germline V gene lookup returns CDR1 SGHRS and CDR2 YFSETQ. With 4 bases removed from V and 8 bases from J, the gap between germline ends came to 13 bases. There are 13 residues in the CDR3. The CDR3 region has the DNA TGCGCCAGCAGCCGACAACAGGCTGATGAGCAGTTCTTC. Translated: CASSRQQADEQFF.

The chain is built from TRBV24-1 and TRBJ2-3; TRBD1 is a possible D gene (6 bases). The germline gives CDR1 KGHDR, CDR2 SFDVKD. The length of the CDR3 is 19 residues. V gave up 2 bases and J gave up 0 bases, with 20 bases separating them. The CDR3 protein is CATSDYGQSVTSSTDTQYF. Here the CDR3 DNA reads TGTGCCACCAGTGATTACGGACAGAGCGTTACCTCTAGCACAGATACGCAGTATTTT.

The chain joins TRBV29-1 to TRBJ1-2; D is possibly TRBD1 (5 bases). V was cut by 6 bases and J by 7 bases, with 18 bases left in between. Germline V gene data show CDR1 as SQVTM and CDR2 as ANQGSEA. The CDR3 has 13 residues. The CDR3 DNA sequence: TGCAGCGTCCCTTGGTCAGGGTACAGTGGCTACACCTTC. This sequence encodes CSVPWSGYSGYTF. The variable domain in full, with the rest retrieved from reference TRBV29-1 and TRBJ1-2, is SAVISQKPSRDICQRGTSLTIQCQVDSQVTMMFWYRQQPGQSLTLIATANQGSEATYESGFVIDKFPISRPNLTFSTLTVSNMSPEDSSIYLCSVPWSGYSGYTFGSGTRLTVV.

This chain connects TRBV5-6 to TRBJ2-1; maybe TRBD1 (6 bases). The CDR3 loop spans 14 amino acids. Trimming left V 2 bases short and J 7 bases short, with 13 bases between. CDR1 is SGHDT and CDR2 is YYEEEE in the germline V gene. The DNA for the CDR3 is TGTGCCAGCAGCTTTGGTACAGGGCGGAATGAGCAGTTCTTC. This sequence encodes CASSFGTGRNEQFF.

The chain uses TRBV3-1 (or the pseudogene TRBV3-2) and TRBJ2-3; tentatively, D is TRBD2 (5 bases). The CDR3 has 13 amino acids. Germline values: CDR1 LGHDT, CDR2 YNNKEL (reference sequence). Trimming removed 6 bases from V and 6 bases from J, with 13 bases in between. In nucleotides, the CDR3 is TGTGCCAGCAGTCACCTGACGGGGGATACGCAGTATTTT. Protein: CASSHLTGDTQYF.

This chain uses TRBV2 with TRBJ1-1; D is ambiguous. In germline, CDR1 is SNHLY, CDR2 FYNNEI. The CDR3 is made up of 12 amino acids. V dropped 3 bases and J dropped 5 bases, with 7 bases sitting between them. CDR3 sequence: CASSEGWTEAFF. The CDR3 region has the DNA TGTGCCAGCAGTGAGGGCTGGACTGAAGCTTTCTTT.

The chain couples TRBV4-1 to TRBJ1-2, with 8 bases matching TRBD1. V was pared by 3 bases and J by 5 bases, with 8 bases of the junction left unmatched. The CDR3 totals 15 residues. CDR1 is MGHRA, CDR2 YSYEKL, per germline. The CDR3 DNA reads as TGCGCCAGCAGCCATCGTGGACAGGGTCGGTATGGCTACACCTTC. Translating it yields CASSHRGQGRYGYTF.

The V gene is TRBV6-5, the J gene TRBJ2-7; 10 bases match TRBD1. The CDR3 extends over 14 amino acids. Germline lookup yields CDR1 MNHEY and CDR2 SVGAGI. V was pared by 7 bases and J by 4 bases, with 7 bases of the junction left unmatched. The CDR3 protein is CASTWDRGSYEQYF. The CDR3 DNA is TGTGCCAGCACCTGGGACAGGGGCTCATACGAGCAGTACTTC.

The chain employs TRBV10-2 and TRBJ1-1, with D perhaps matching TRBD1 (5 bases). The CDR3 is 14 amino acids. V dropped 6 bases and J dropped 2 bases, with 13 bases sitting between them. Germline CDR1 is WSHSY and CDR2 is SAAADI. The CDR3 DNA reads TGCGCCAGCAGGCCAAGCGGGGCAAACACTGAAGCTTTCTTT. Translation gives CASRPSGANTEAFF.

The chain recombines TRBV12-3 or TRBV12-4 with TRBJ2-2, with D possibly being TRBD2 (6 bases). The CDR3 runs to 13 residues. The ends were cut back, 5 bases at V and 8 bases at J, with 12 bases in the middle. As DNA, the CDR3 is TGTGCCAGCAGTATGGGGGGACCGGGGGAGCTGTTTTTT. Encoded protein: CASSMGGPGELFF.

Here the CDR3 DNA reads TGTGCCAGCAGCTTAGACCCCGGGTTCGAAGCTTTCTTT. It codes for CASSLDPGFEAFF. The J gene is TRBJ1-1, the V gene TRBV7-9; D call uncertain. The CDR3 length is 13 residues. Germline values: CDR1 SEHNR, CDR2 FQNEAQ (reference sequence). Trimming stripped 1 base from V and 8 bases from J, with 11 bases between.